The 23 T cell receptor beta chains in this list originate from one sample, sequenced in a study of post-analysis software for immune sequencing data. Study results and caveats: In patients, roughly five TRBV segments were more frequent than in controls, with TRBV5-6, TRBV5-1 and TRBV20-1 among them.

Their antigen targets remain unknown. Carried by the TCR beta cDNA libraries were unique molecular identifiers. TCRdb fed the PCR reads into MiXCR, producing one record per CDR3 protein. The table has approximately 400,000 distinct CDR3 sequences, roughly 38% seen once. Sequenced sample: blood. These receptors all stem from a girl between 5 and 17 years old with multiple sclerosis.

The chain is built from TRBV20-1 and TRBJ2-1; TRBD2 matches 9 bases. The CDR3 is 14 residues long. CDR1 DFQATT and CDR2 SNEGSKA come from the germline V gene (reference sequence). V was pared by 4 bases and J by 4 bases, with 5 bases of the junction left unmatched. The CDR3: CSAIRRGGYNEQFF. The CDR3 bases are TGCAGTGCTATACGGCGGGGGGGTTACAATGAGCAGTTCTTC.

CDR3 sequence: CSAYGQGNYGYTF. Written as DNA, the CDR3 is TGCAGTGCTTACGGACAGGGGAACTATGGCTACACCTTC. This sequence joins TRBV20-1 and TRBJ1-2; 9 nucleotides match TRBD1. Per germline, CDR1 DFQATT and CDR2 SNEGSKA (reference sequence). The length of the CDR3 is 13 residues. V lost 5 bases, J lost 2 bases, and 3 bases stayed unmatched.

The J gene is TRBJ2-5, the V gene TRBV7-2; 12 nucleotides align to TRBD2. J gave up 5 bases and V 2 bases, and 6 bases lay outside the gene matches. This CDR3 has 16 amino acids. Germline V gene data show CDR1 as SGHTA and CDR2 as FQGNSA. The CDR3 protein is CASSLRLAGVRETQYF. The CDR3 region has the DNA TGTGCCAGCAGCTTAAGACTAGCGGGAGTCCGGGAGACCCAGTACTTC.

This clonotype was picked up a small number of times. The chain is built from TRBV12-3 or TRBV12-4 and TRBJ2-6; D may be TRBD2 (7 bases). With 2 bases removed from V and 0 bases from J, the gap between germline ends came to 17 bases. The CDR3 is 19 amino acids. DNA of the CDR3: TGTGCCAGCAGTTTAAGTTTGGGGGGGGGCGCCTCTGGGGCCAACGTCCTGACTTTC. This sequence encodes CASSLSLGGGASGANVLTF.

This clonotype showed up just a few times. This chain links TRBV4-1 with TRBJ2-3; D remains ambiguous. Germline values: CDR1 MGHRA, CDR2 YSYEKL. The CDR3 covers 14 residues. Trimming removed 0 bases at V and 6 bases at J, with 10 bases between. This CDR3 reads CASSQDPVGDTQYF. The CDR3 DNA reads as TGCGCCAGCAGCCAAGATCCAGTGGGCGATACGCAGTATTTT.

The CDR3 region has the DNA TGTGCCAGCAGGACCGCCGGGACTCCTTCCTACGAGCAGTACTTC. Translating it yields CASRTAGTPSYEQYF. V usage is TRBV27 and J usage is TRBJ2-5, with D maybe TRBD2 (6 bases). The J call may not be correct, given that the DNA end is closer to TRBJ2-7. The CDR3 extends over 15 amino acids. Germline V gene sequence: CDR1 MNHEY, CDR2 SMNVEV (reference sequence).

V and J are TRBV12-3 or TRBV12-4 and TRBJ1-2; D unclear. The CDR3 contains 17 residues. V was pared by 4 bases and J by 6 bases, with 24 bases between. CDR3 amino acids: CASSSPHRRRDTDGYTF. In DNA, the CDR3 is TGTGCCAGCAGTTCCCCCCATCGACGGAGGGATACAGATGGCTACACCTTC.

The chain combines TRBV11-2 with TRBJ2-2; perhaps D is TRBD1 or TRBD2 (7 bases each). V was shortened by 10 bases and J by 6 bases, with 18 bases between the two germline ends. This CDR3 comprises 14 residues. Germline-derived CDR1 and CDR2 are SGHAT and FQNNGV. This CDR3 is CATQGGAWAGELFF. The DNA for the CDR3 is TGTGCCACCCAGGGGGGGGCGTGGGCCGGGGAGCTGTTTTTT. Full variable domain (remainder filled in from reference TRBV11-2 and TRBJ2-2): EAGVAQSPRYKIIEKRQSVAFWCNPISGHATLYWYQQILGQGPKLLIQFQNNGVVDDSQLPKDRFSAERLKGVDSTLKIQPAKLEDSAVYLCATQGGAWAGELFFGEGSRLTVL.

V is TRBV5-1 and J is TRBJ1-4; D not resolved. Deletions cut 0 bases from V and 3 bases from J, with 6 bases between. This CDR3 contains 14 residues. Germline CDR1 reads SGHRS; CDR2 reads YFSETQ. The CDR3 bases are TGCGCCAGCAGCTTGGGTGCTCCTAATGAAAAACTGTTTTTT. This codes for CASSLGAPNEKLFF.

The CDR3 protein is CASTHRGQDEQFF. As DNA, the CDR3 is TGTGCCAGCACCCACAGGGGGCAAGATGAGCAGTTCTTC. The V gene is TRBV5-8, the J gene TRBJ2-1; 9 bases match TRBD1. This CDR3 spans 13 amino acids. Losses at the gene ends were 6 bases for V and 8 bases for J; bases not matched to a gene: 6. Germline V lookup: CDR1 SGHTS, CDR2 YDEGEE.

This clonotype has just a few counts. The CDR3 nucleotides are TGTGCCAGCAGTGGGGACTCTCCCGAGCAGTACTTC. Its translation: CASSGDSPEQYF. The chain couples TRBV2 to TRBJ2-7; D possibly corresponds to TRBD2 (6 bases). This CDR3 has 12 amino acids. V lost 4 bases to trimming and J lost 6 bases, with 10 bases between them. The germline V gene encodes CDR1 SNHLY and CDR2 FYNNEI.

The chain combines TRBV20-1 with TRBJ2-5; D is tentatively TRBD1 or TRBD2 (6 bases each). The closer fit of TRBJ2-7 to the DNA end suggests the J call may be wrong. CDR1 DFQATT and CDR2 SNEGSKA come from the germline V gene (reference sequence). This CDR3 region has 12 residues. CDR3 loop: CSALRGVYEQYF. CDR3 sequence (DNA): TGCAGTGCCCTAAGGGGGGTCTACGAGCAGTACTTC.

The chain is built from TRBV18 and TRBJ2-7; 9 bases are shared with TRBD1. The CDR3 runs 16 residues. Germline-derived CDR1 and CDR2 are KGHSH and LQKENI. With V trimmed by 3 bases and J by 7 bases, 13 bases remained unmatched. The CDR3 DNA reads TGTGCCAGCTCACCGAGGGGACAGGGCATTCCGGAGGAGCAGTACTTC. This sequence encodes CASSPRGQGIPEEQYF. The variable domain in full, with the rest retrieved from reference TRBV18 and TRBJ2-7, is NAGVMQNPRHLVRRRGQEARLRCSPMKGHSHVYWYRQLPEEGLKFMVYLQKENIIDESGMPKERFSAEFPKEGPSILRIQQVVRGDSAAYFCASSPRGQGIPEEQYFGPGTRLTVT.

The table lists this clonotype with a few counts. The CDR3 is CASSLTATSSYNEQFF. CDR3 in DNA: TGTGCCAGCAGCTTAACAGCTACCAGCTCCTACAATGAGCAGTTCTTC. The genes are TRBV7-9 and TRBJ2-1; D is uncertain. V dropped 2 bases and J dropped 0 bases, with 11 bases sitting between them. The CDR3 extends over 16 amino acids. Germline assignment: CDR1 SEHNR and CDR2 FQNEAQ (reference sequence). The variable domain in full, with the rest retrieved from reference TRBV7-9 and TRBJ2-1, is DTGVSQNPRHKITKRGQNVTFRCDPISEHNRLYWYRQTLGQGPEFLTYFQNEAQLEKSRLLSDRFSAERPKGSFSTLEIQRTEQGDSAMYLCASSLTATSSYNEQFFGPGTRLTVL.

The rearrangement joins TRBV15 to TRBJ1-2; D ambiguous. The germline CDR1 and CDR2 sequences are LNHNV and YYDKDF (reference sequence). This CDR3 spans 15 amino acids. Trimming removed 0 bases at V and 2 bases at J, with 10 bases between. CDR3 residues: CATSRDIRRNYGYTF. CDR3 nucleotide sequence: TGTGCCACCAGCAGAGATATAAGACGGAACTATGGCTACACCTTC.

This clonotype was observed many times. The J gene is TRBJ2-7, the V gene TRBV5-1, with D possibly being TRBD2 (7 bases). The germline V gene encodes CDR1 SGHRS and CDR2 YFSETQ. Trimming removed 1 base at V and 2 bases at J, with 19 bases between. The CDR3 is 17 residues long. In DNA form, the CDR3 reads TGCGCCAGCAGCTTGCCCTCACCCGGGGGGCTGGCCTACGAGCAGTACTTC. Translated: CASSLPSPGGLAYEQYF.

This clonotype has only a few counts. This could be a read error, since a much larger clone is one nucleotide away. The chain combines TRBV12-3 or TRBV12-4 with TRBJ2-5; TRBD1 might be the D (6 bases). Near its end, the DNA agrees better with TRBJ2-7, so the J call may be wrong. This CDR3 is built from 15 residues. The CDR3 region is CASSLKGSYRDEQYF. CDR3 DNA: TGTGCCAGCAGTTTAAAGGGGTCCTACAGGGACGAGCAGTACTTC.

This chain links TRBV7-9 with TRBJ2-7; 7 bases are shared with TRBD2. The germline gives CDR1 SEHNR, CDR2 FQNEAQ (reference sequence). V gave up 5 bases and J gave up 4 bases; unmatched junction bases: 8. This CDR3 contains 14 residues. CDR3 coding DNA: TGTGCCAGCAGCATCGGGGCCGGGGGGTACGAGCAGTACTTC. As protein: CASSIGAGGYEQYF.

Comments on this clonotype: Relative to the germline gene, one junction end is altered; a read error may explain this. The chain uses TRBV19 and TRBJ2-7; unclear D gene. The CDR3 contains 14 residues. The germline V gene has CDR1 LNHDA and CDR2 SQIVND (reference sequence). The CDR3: CAGSPTTGSYEQYF. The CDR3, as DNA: TGTGCCGGTAGTCCCACGACCGGTTCCTACGAGCAGTACTTC. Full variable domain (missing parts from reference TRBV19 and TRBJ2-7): DGGITQSPKYLFRKEGQNVTLSCEQNLNHDAMYWYRQDPGQGLRLIYYSQIVNDFQKGDIAEGYSVSREKKESFPLTVTSAQKNPTAFYLCAGSPTTGSYEQYFGPGTRLTVT.

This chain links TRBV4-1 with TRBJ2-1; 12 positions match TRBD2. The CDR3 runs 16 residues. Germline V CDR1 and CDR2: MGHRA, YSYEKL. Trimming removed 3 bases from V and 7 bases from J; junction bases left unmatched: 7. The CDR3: CASSQTLAGGRNEQFF. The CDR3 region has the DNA TGCGCCAGCAGCCAGACACTAGCGGGGGGCAGAAATGAGCAGTTCTTC.

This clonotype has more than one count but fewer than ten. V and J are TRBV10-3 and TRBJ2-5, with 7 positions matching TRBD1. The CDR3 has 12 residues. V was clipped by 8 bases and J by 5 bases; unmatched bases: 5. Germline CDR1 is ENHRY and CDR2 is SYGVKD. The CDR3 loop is CAIRGGGETQYF. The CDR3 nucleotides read TGTGCCATCCGAGGGGGCGGGGAGACCCAGTACTTC.

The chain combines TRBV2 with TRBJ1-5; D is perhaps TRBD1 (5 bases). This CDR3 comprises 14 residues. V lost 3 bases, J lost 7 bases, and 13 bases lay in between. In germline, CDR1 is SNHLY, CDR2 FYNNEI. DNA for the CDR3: TGTGCCAGCAGTGAGGGTGGGCAGGGACAGCCCCAGCATTTT. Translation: CASSEGGQGQPQHF.

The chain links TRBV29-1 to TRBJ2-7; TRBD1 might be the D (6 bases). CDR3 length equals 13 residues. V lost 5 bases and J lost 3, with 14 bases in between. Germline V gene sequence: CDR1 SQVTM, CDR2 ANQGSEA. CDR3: CSVSGESRYEQYF. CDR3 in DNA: TGCAGCGTTTCAGGGGAGTCACGCTACGAGCAGTACTTC.